This T cell receptor beta chain stems from a study of blood T cell repertoires in COVID-19. Study overall: COVID-19 samples from acute and convalescent phases originated in the United States, Italy and Spain. T cells, B-cell-depleted T cells, or PBMCs supplied cDNA or gDNA.

Germline loops: CDR1 SGHNT, CDR2 YYREEE (reference sequence). CDR3 size: 14 residues. V shed 0 bases, J shed 8 bases, and the junction held 5 bases outside the gene matches. Source study methods: Estimation of nucleated cell counts relied on the amplification of reference gene primers. Assay used: immunoSEQ multiplex PCR; TCRdb lists only in-frame clones, some missing. V and J calls and clone size follow that table, whereas D and trimming were derived from the DNA. This sample has some 86,000 clones; about 91% occur once, and the top ten carry approximately 2.2%. The receptor was derived from a human donor with active COVID-19. The donor label of this sample is uncertain. Sequencing was done on a sample of peripheral blood. This rearrangement joins TRBV5-4 to TRBJ2-3; 8 bases map to TRBD1. The CDR3 DNA is TGTGCCAGCAGCTTGGACAGGGGGGACCCTACGCAGTATTTT. This encodes CASSLDRGDPTQYF.